This TCR beta chain was observed in a study of PD-1 blockade in classical Hodgkin lymphoma. Findings of the study overall: Repertoire difference causes, possibly disease activity or prior therapy, remain undefined. Whoever responded completely had baseline diversity much like that seen in newly diagnosed patients.

The method was immunoSEQ multiplex PCR; TCRdb's version includes in-frame clones alone and lacks a portion of them. In the table there are more than 15,000 clones, about 66% of which are singletons. Details on this clone: The antigen is undetermined.

Germline V lookup: CDR1 MDHEN, CDR2 SYDVKM. V was cut by 6 bases and J by 8 bases, with 20 bases left in between. The CDR3 runs 15 residues. Autologous stem cell transplantation was followed by relapse in every patient, and brentuximab vedotin exposure varied. Best outcomes ranged across complete response, partial response and progressive disease. V gene TRBV28 combines with J gene TRBJ2-4, with D possibly being TRBD1 or TRBD2 (5 bases each). This specimen consisted of peripheral blood mononuclear cells (PBMCs), obtained before the second cycle of nivolumab. This sequence originates from a human donor with classical Hodgkin lymphoma. The CDR3 sequence: CASRGAGVRKDIQYF. CDR3 nucleotide sequence: TGTGCCAGCAGAGGGGCCGGGGTAAGGAAAGACATTCAGTACTTC.